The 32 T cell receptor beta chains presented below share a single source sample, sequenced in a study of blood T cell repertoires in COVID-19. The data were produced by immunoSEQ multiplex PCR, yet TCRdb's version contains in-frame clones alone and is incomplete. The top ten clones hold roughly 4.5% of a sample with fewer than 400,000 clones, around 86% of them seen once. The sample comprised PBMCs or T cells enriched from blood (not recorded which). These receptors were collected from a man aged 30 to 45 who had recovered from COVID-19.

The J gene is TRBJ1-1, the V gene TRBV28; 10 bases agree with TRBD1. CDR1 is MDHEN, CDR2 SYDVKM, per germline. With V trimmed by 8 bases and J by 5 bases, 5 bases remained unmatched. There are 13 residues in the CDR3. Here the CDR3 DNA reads TGTGCCAGCGGGACAGGGGATCGGACTGAAGCTTTCTTT. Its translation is CASGTGDRTEAFF.

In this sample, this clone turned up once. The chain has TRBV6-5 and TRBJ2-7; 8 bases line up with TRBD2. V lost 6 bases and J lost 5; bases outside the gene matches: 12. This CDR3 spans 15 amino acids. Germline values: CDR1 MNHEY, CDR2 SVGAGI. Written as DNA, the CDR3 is TGTGCCAGCAGCGAGACTAGCGTCAGGACCCACGAGCAGTACTTC. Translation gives CASSETSVRTHEQYF.

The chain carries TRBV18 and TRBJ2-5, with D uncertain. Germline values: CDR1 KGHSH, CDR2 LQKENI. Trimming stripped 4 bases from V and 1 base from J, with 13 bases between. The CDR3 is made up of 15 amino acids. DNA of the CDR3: TGTGCCAGCTCACTACGCGGAGCTAGCCAAGAGACCCAGTACTTC. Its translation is CASSLRGASQETQYF.

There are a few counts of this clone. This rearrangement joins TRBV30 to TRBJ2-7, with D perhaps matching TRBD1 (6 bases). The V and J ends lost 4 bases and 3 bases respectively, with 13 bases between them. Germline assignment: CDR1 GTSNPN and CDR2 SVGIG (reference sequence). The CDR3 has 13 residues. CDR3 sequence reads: CAWKPGENYEQYF. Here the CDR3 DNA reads TGTGCCTGGAAGCCAGGGGAAAACTACGAGCAGTACTTC. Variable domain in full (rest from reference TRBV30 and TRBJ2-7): SQTIHQWPATLVQPVGSPLSLECTVEGTSNPNLYWYRQAAGRGLQLLFYSVGIGQISSEVPQNLSASRPQDRQFILSSKKLLLSDSGFYLCAWKPGENYEQYFGPGTRLTVT.

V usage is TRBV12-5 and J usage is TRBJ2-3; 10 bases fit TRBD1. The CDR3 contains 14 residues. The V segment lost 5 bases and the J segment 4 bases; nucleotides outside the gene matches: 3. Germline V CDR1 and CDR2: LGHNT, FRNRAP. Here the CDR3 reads CASGIGQGADTQYF. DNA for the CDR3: TGTGCTAGTGGTATCGGACAGGGGGCAGATACGCAGTATTTT.

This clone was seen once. CDR3 amino acids: CASSSGLVGEKLFF. The CDR3 nucleotides are TGTGCCAGCAGCTCGGGGTTGGTGGGTGAAAAACTGTTTTTT. This chain joins TRBV7-2 and TRBJ1-4; D uncertain. With 4 bases removed from V and 7 bases from J, the gap between germline ends came to 13 bases. The CDR3 covers 14 residues. The germline CDR1 and CDR2 sequences are SGHTA and FQGNSA.

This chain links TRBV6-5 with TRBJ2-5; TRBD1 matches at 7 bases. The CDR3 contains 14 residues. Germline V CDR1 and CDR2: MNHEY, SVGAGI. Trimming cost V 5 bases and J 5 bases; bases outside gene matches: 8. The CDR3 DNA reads TGTGCCAGCAGTCTACACAGGGGCGGGGAGACCCAGTACTTC. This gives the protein CASSLHRGGETQYF.

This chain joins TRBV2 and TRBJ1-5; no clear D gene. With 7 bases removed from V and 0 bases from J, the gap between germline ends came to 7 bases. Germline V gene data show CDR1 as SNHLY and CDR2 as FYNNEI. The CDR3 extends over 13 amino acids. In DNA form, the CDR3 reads TGTGCCAGCAATGGACTTAGCAATCAGCCCCAGCATTTT. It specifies CASNGLSNQPQHF.

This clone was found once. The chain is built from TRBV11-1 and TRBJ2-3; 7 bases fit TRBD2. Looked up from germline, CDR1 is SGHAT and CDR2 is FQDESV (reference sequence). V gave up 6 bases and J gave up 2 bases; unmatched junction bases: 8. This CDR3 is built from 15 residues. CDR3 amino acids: CASRLLAISTDTQYF. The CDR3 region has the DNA TGTGCCAGCAGACTACTAGCGATCTCCACAGATACGCAGTATTTT.

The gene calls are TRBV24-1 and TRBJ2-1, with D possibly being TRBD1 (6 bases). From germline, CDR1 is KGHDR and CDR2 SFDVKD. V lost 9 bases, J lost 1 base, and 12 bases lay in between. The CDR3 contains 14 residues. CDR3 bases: TGTGCCACCGCTGGGGGCGGTTCCTACAATGAGCAGTTCTTC. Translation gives CATAGGGSYNEQFF.

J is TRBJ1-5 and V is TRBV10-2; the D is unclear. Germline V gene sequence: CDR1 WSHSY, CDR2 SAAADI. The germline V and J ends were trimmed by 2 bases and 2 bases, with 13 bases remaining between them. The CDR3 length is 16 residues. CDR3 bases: TGCGCCAGCAGTGAGCCAGGTATTAAGGGCAATCAGCCCCAGCATTTT. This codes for CASSEPGIKGNQPQHF.

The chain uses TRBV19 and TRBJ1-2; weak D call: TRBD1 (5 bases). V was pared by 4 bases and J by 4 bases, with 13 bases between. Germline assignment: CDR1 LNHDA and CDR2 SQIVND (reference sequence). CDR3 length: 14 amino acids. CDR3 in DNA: TGTGCCAGTAGTAGGGTCGACAGCCTCTATGGCTACACCTTC. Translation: CASSRVDSLYGYTF. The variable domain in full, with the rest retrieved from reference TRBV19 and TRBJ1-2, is DGGITQSPKYLFRKEGQNVTLSCEQNLNHDAMYWYRQDPGQGLRLIYYSQIVNDFQKGDIAEGYSVSREKKESFPLTVTSAQKNPTAFYLCASSRVDSLYGYTFGSGTRLTVV.

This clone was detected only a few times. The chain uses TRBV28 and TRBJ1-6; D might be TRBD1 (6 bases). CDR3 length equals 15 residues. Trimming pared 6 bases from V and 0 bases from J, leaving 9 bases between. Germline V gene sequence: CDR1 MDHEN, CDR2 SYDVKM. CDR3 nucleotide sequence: TGTGCCAGCAGAGGACAGAGCTCCTATAATTCACCCCTCCACTTT. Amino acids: CASRGQSSYNSPLHF.

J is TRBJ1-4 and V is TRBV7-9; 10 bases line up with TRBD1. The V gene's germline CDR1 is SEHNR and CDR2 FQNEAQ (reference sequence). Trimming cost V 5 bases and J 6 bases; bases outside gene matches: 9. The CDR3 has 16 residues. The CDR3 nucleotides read TGTGCCAGCAGCCTTGGGGACAGGGGCCGCGATGAAAAACTGTTTTTT. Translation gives CASSLGDRGRDEKLFF.

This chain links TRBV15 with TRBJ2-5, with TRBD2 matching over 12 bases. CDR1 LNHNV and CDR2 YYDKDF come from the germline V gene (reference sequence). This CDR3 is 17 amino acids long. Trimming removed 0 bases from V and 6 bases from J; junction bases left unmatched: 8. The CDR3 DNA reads TGTGCCACCAGCAGAGATTCTAGCGGGAGGGCCCTGCAGACCCAGTACTTC. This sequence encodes CATSRDSSGRALQTQYF.

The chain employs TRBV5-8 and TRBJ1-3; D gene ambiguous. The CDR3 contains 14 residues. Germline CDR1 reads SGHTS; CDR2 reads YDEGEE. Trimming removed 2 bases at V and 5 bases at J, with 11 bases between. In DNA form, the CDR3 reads TGTGCCAGCAGCTTAACCGGACTGAGAAACACCATATATTTT. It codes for CASSLTGLRNTIYF.

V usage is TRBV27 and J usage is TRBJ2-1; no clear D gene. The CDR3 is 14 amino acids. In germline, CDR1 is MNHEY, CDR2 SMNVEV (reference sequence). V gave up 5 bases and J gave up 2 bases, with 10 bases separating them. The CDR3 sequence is CASSLNPAYNEQFF. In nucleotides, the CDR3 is TGTGCCAGCAGTCTAAACCCGGCCTACAATGAGCAGTTCTTC.

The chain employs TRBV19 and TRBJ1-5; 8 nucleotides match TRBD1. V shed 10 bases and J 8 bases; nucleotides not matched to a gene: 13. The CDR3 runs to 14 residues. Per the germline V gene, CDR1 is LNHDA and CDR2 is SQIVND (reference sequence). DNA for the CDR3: TGTGCCACGAGCAGGGGGCGCAATGGGGAGCCCCAGCATTTT. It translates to CATSRGRNGEPQHF.

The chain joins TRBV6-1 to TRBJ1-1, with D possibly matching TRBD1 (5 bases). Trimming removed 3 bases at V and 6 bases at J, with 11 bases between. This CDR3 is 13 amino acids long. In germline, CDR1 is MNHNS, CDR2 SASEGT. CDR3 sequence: CASSEGGSAEAFF. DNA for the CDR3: TGTGCCAGCAGTGAGGGGGGTAGCGCTGAAGCTTTCTTT.

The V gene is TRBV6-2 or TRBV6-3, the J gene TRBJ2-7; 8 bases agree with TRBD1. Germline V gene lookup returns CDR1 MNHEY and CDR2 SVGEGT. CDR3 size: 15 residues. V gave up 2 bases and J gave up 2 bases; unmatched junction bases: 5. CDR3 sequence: CASSYETGVTYEQYF. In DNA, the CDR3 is TGTGCCAGCAGTTACGAGACAGGGGTCACCTACGAGCAGTACTTC.

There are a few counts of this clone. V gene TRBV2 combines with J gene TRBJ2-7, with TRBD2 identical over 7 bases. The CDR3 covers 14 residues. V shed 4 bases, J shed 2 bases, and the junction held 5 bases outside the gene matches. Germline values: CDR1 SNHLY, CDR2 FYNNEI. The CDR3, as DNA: TGTGCCAGCAGTGGTGGGAGGGTCACCTACGAGCAGTACTTC. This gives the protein CASSGGRVTYEQYF.

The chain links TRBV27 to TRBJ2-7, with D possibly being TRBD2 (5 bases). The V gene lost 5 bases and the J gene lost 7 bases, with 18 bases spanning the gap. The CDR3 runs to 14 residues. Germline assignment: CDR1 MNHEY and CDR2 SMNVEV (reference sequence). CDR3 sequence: CASSPPYGTGEQYF. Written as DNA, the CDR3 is TGTGCCAGCAGTCCGCCGTATGGAACGGGGGAGCAGTACTTC.

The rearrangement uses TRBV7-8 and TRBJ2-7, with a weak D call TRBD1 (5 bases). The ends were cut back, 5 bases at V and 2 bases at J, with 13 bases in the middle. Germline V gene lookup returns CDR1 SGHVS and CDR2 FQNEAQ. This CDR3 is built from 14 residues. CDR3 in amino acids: CASSAGKVTYEQYF. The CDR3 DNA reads TGTGCCAGCAGCGCAGGGAAGGTCACCTACGAGCAGTACTTC.

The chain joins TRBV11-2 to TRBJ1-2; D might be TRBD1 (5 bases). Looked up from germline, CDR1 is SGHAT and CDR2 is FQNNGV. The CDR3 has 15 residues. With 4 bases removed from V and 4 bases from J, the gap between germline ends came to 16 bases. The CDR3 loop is CASSSPGEVGYGYTF. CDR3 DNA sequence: TGTGCCAGCAGCTCCCCGGGGGAGGTCGGCTATGGCTACACCTTC.

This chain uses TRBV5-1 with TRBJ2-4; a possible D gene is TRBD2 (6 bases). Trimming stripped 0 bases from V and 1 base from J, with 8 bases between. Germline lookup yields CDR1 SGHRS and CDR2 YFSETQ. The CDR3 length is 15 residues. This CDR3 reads CASSLAAGAKNIQYF. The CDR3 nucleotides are TGCGCCAGCAGCTTGGCCGCGGGGGCCAAAAACATTCAGTACTTC.

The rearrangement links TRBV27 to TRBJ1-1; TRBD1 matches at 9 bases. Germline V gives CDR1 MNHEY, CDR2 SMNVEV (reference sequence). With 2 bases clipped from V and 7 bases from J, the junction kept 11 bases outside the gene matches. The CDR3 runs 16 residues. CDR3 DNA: TGTGCCAGCAGTTTACGCTCAGACACGGGACAGGGTGAAGCTTTCTTT. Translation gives CASSLRSDTGQGEAFF.

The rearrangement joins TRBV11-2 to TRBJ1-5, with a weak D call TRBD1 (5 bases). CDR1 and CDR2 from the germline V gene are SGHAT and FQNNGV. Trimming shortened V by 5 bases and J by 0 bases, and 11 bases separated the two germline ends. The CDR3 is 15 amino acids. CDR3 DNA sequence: TGTGCCAGCAGCCCCGGACACCATAGCAATCAGCCCCAGCATTTT. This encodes CASSPGHHSNQPQHF.

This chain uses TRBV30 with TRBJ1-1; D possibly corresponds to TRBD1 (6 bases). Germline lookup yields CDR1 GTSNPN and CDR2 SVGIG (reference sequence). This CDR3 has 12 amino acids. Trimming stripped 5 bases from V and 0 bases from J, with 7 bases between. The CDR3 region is CAWGQMNTEAFF. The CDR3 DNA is TGTGCCTGGGGACAGATGAACACTGAAGCTTTCTTT.

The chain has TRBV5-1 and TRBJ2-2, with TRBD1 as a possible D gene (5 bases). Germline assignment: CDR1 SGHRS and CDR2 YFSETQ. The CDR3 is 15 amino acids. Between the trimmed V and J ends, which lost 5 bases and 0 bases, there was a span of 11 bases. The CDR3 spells CASSPGPPNTGELFF. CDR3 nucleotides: TGCGCCAGCAGTCCAGGGCCCCCGAACACCGGGGAGCTGTTTTTT.

The CDR3 spells CASSADGGRGTDTQYF. In DNA form, the CDR3 reads TGTGCCAGCAGTGCCGACGGGGGGCGAGGCACAGATACGCAGTATTTT. This rearrangement joins TRBV2 to TRBJ2-3; D might be TRBD2 (7 bases). The germline V gene encodes CDR1 SNHLY and CDR2 FYNNEI. The CDR3 length is 16 residues. Trimming took off 4 bases at V and 1 base at J, with 15 bases between the two ends.

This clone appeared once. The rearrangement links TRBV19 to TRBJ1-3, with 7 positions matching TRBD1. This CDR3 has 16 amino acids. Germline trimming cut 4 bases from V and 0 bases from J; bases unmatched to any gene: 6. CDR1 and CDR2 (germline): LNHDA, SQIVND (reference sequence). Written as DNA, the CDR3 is TGTGCCAGTAGTAACAGACAGGGATCCTCTGGAAACACCATATATTTT. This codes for CASSNRQGSSGNTIYF.

The CDR3 is CASSFGLQRPQHF. Written as DNA, the CDR3 is TGTGCCAGCAGTTTTGGCTTACAGAGGCCCCAGCATTTT. The chain joins TRBV12-3 or TRBV12-4 to TRBJ1-5; D unclear. With 3 bases removed from V and 9 bases from J, the gap between germline ends came to 12 bases. The CDR3 consists of 13 residues.